This entry is about one T cell receptor beta chain. The target antigen is unknown. At one boundary the junction diverges from the germline segment, which might be a read error. Samples came from axillary lymph nodes draining the breast cancer. This sample is part of a study of breast tumors, draining lymph nodes, adjacent tissues. Study outcomes and limitations: That most tumor T cells come from lymph nodes remained unproven. Tumor TCR diversity was below lymph nodes but above nontumor tissue. Most tumor T cells seemingly derive from lymph node, then expand in tumor.

Each CDR3 protein is one row after TCRdb ran MiXCR on the multiplex PCR reads. Seen here are over 250,000 distinct CDR3 sequences, 30% observed once, and the top ten hold approximately 1%. The sequenced sample consisted of axillary lymph node tissue. The sequence was collected from a female donor with breast cancer. Some clones in this sample may be carry-over from other donors' samples.

CDR3 bases: TGTGCCAGCAATTACTCTCTGACAGCGAGCTCCTATAATTCACCCCTCCACTTT. It specifies CASNYSLTASSYNSPLHF. V gene TRBV6-5 combines with J gene TRBJ1-6, with a tentative D call TRBD1 (5 bases). Per the germline V gene, CDR1 is MNHEY and CDR2 is SVGAGI. CDR3 length: 18 amino acids.